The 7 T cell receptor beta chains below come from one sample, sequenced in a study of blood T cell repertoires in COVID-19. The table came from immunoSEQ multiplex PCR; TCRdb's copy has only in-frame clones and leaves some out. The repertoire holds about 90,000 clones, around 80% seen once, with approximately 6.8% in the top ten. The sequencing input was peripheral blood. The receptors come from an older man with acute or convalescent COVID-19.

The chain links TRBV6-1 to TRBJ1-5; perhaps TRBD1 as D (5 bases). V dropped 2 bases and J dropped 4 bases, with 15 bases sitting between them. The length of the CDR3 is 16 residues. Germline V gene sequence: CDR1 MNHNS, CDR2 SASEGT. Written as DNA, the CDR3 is TGTGCCAGCAGTGAAAGAGGCGGGGCAGGGAATCAGCCCCAGCATTTT. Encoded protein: CASSERGGAGNQPQHF.

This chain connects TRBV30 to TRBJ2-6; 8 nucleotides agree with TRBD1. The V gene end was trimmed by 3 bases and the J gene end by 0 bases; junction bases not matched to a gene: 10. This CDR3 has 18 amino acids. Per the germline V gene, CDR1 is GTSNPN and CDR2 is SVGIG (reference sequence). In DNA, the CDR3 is TGTGCCTGGAGAATGAGAGACAGGGGAAACTCTGGGGCCAACGTCCTGACTTTC. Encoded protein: CAWRMRDRGNSGANVLTF.

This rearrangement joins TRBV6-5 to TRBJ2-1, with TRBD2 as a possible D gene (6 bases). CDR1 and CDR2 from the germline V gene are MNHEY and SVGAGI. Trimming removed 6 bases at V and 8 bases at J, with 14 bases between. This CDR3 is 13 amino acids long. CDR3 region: CASRGGLTHEQFF. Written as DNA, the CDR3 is TGTGCCAGCAGGGGGGGACTTACCCATGAGCAGTTCTTC.

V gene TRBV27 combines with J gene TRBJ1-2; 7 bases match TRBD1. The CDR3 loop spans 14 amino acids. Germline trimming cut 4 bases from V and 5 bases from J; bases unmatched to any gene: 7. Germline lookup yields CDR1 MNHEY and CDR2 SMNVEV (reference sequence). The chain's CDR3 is CASSSYSGGYGYTF. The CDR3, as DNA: TGTGCCAGCAGTTCTTACTCAGGGGGTTATGGCTACACCTTC.

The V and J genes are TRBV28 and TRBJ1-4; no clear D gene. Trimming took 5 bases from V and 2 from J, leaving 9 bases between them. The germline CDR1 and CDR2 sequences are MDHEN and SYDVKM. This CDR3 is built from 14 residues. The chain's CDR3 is CASSTPETNEKLFF. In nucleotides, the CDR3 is TGTGCCAGCAGTACGCCTGAGACTAATGAAAAACTGTTTTTT. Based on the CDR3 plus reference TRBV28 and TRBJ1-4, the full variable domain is DVKVTQSSRYLVKRTGEKVFLECVQDMDHENMFWYRQDPGLGLRLIYFSYDVKMKEKGDIPEGYSVSREKKERFSLILESASTNQTSMYLCASSTPETNEKLFFGSGTQLSVL.

CDR3 DNA: TGCGCCAGCCTCGGGACTAGCGGGCCCACCTTTAACAATGAGCAGTTCTTC. Protein product: CASLGTSGPTFNNEQFF. The V and J genes are TRBV10-2 and TRBJ2-1, with 12 bases that match TRBD2. V trimming: 8 bases; J trimming: 5 bases; junction bases outside the gene matches: 13. Germline V CDR1 and CDR2: WSHSY, SAAADI. This CDR3 is 17 amino acids long.

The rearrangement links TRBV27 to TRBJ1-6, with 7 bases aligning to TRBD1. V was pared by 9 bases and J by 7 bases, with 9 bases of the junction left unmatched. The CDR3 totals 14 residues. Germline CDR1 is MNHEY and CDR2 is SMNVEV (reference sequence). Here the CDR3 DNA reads TGTGCCAGTTCGTACGGGACAGCGAATTCACCCCTCCACTTT. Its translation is CASSYGTANSPLHF.